Listed below are T cell receptor beta chains from one sample, sequenced in a study of vaccination and CD4 T cells after COVID-19. MiXCR, applied by TCRdb to the PCR reads, yields one record per CDR3 protein. The sample consists of about 21,000 distinct CDR3 sequences, more than 45% of them appearing once. Sequencing used CD4+ T cells from blood, obtained before SARS-CoV-2 vaccination. These receptors were obtained from a human donor who had recovered from COVID-19. Each CDR3 is given with its conserved first and last residue. D genes are given only for firm matches. A row's size may be missing; if present it is once, few, many or a size class.

d_call j_call clone_size v_call cdr3_nt cdr3_aa
. TRBJ2-3 . TRBV5-1 TGCGCCAGCAGCTTGGCCGGCCGTAGCACAGATACGCAGTATTTT CASSLAGRSTDTQYF
. TRBJ2-1 . TRBV6-5 TGTGCCAGCAGTTACTCGATTGGGGAGCAGTTCTTC CASSYSIGEQFF
TRBD1 TRBJ2-5 . TRBV12-3/TRBV12-4 TGTGCCAGCGACCGACAGGGGGGAGAGACCCAGTACTTC CASDRQGGETQYF
. TRBJ1-2 few TRBV7-8 TGTGCCAGCAGCTTGCCCGGGGCTTCTAACTATGGCTACACCTTC CASSLPGASNYGYTF
TRBD2 TRBJ2-7 few TRBV20-1 TGCAGTGCTAGAGATCCTAGCGGGAACCCCTACGAGCAGTACTTC CSARDPSGNPYEQYF
TRBD2 TRBJ2-5 few TRBV20-1 TGCAGTGCTAGGAGCGGGGCCCTCGAGACCCAGTACTTC CSARSGALETQYF
. TRBJ2-6 . TRBV20-1 TGCAGTGCTGTACCGTCTAGCGCCGACTCTGGGGCCAACGTCCTGACTTTC CSAVPSSADSGANVLTF
TRBD1 TRBJ1-2 . TRBV6-5 TGTGCCAGCAGTTATGACACAGGGGATAAATATGGCTACACCTTC CASSYDTGDKYGYTF
. TRBJ1-1 . TRBV7-2 TGTGCCAGCAGCTTACAGGGCCTTTCGAACACTGAAGCTTTCTTT CASSLQGLSNTEAFF
. TRBJ1-1 few TRBV19 TGTGCCAGTAGAACCGGAAGGATTGAAGCTTTCTTT CASRTGRIEAFF
TRBD1 TRBJ1-1 . TRBV19 TGTGCCAGTAACCTGGGACAGGAAGTGACTGAAGCTTTCTTT CASNLGQEVTEAFF
. TRBJ1-2 . TRBV6-2/TRBV6-3 TGTGCCAGCAGTTCTGGGGCCTATGACTACACCTTC CASSSGAYDYTF
TRBD1 TRBJ2-5 few TRBV20-1 TGCAGTGCTAGGACAGGGGGAAGTTCAGAGACCCAGTACTTC CSARTGGSSETQYF
. TRBJ1-5 . TRBV19 TGTGCCAGTAGTTCCCCCGGGCCGGGTCAGCCCCAGCATTTT CASSSPGPGQPQHF
. TRBJ2-1 . TRBV20-1 TGCAGTGCTAGAAATAGCAGGGGCTACAATGAGCAGTTCTTC CSARNSRGYNEQFF
TRBD2 TRBJ2-3 . TRBV4-2 TGTGCCAGCGCCATTTCGCTAGCGGCTAGCACAGATACGCAGTATTTT CASAISLAASTDTQYF
TRBD1 TRBJ2-7 . TRBV6-5 TGTGCCAGCAGTTACCGCGGACAGGGGGCCGCCTACGAGCAGTACTTC CASSYRGQGAAYEQYF
. TRBJ1-2 . TRBV19 TGTGCCAGTAGTCCAGAACATGGGGGTAACTATGGCTACACCTTC CASSPEHGGNYGYTF
. TRBJ1-5 few TRBV15 TGTGCCACCAGCCAGGGGCTTCCCGGCAATCAGCCCCAGCATTTT CATSQGLPGNQPQHF
TRBD1 TRBJ1-2 few TRBV20-1 TGCAGTGCTCCTCGGACAGGGCCAGCTAACTATGGCTACACCTTC CSAPRTGPANYGYTF
. TRBJ1-2 . TRBV19 TGTGCCAGTAGTATACAGGGGACCACCTATGGCTACACCTTC CASSIQGTTYGYTF
. TRBJ1-5 few TRBV24-1 TGTGCCACCAGTGATAGCCGGGCCAGGGGCTTGAAGCAGCCCCAGCATTTT CATSDSRARGLKQPQHF
TRBD2 TRBJ2-7 few TRBV20-1 TGCAGTGCTAGAGGGGGACTAGCGGGAACCTACGAGCAGTACTTC CSARGGLAGTYEQYF
. TRBJ2-1 few TRBV19 TGTGCCAGTAGTATACAATACAATGAGCAGTTCTTC CASSIQYNEQFF
. TRBJ1-5 . TRBV6-5 TGTGCCAGCAGTTACTCGGCCAACAATCAGCCCCAGCATTTT CASSYSANNQPQHF
. TRBJ2-1 . TRBV9 TGTGCCAGCAGCGTAGCCTCACTAGCCGGGAATGAGCAGTTCTTC CASSVASLAGNEQFF
TRBD2 TRBJ2-7 . TRBV7-2 TGTGCCAGCACCCTAGGTCTAGCGGGGTCCTACGAGCAGTACTTC CASTLGLAGSYEQYF
TRBD2 TRBJ2-3 . TRBV20-1 TGCAGTGCTAGTGGCACTAGCGGCTTGGGAGAGTATTTT CSASGTSGLGEYF
. TRBJ1-2 few TRBV15 TGTGCCACCAGCACCATGGACAGTGTCTATGGCTACACCTTC CATSTMDSVYGYTF
. TRBJ2-1 . TRBV21-1 TGTGCCAGCAGCAAAGGTTACAGCGGGAGGTACAAGGATGAGCAGTTCTTC CASSKGYSGRYKDEQFF
. TRBJ2-7 . TRBV20-1 TGCAGTGCTAGAGGTCAGGCCTCACCCTACGAGCAGTACTTC CSARGQASPYEQYF
. TRBJ2-2 . TRBV20-1 TGCAGTGCTAGAGAACTAGTTAGTACCGGGGAGCTGTTTTTT CSARELVSTGELFF
. TRBJ1-1 . TRBV6-1 TGTGCCAGCAATGAGGGACGGACGAACACTGAAGCTTTCTTT CASNEGRTNTEAFF
. TRBJ2-4 . TRBV4-3 TGCGCCAGCAGCCAAGAGAGGGTAGGAAACATTCAGTACTTC CASSQERVGNIQYF
. TRBJ2-1 few TRBV7-2 TGTGCCAGCAGCTTAAGGCCCGGACCCTACAATGAGCAGTTCTTC CASSLRPGPYNEQFF
TRBD2 TRBJ2-1 . TRBV6-1 TGTGCCAGCAGTCCCAGCGGGAGTGGTTACAATGAGCAGTTCTTC CASSPSGSGYNEQFF
. TRBJ2-7 . TRBV5-4 TGTGCCAGCAGCTTGGATATTGACGGGGACGAGCAGTACTTC CASSLDIDGDEQYF
TRBD1 TRBJ1-1 . TRBV10-3 TGTGCCATCAGTGACGACAGGGGGCGCAACACTGAAGCTTTCTTT CAISDDRGRNTEAFF
TRBD1 TRBJ1-6 few TRBV6-1 TGTGCCAGCAGCTCTACAGGGGGGAAATTTAATTCACCCCTCCACTTT CASSSTGGKFNSPLHF
. TRBJ2-1 . TRBV7-8 TGTGCCAGCAGCTTAAATAGACCTAGCTACCACAATGAGCAGTTCTTC CASSLNRPSYHNEQFF